This T cell receptor beta chain came from a study of CD8+CD57+ T cells in acquired aplastic anemia. For the study at large: Mean yield of DNA from sorted CD4+ and CD8+ cells was 3 to 3.5 ug. Study results and limitations: The study found no significant CD8+ Simpson's diversity difference between patients and controls.

The sample holds many counts of this clonotype. Its antigen is unidentified. The CDR3 runs 17 residues. V lost 3 bases, J lost 0 bases, and 5 bases stayed unmatched. CDR1 KGHDR and CDR2 SFDVKD come from the germline V gene. Sequencing involved patients with CD8+CD57+ cell expansion previously shown by flow cytometry. No therapy was given to patients before blood sampling. CDR3 and TCR beta VDJ profiling relied on a genomic DNA template. TCRdb re-called the reads through MiXCR, storing one row per CDR3 protein. The sample yields 150,000 to 200,000 distinct CDR3 sequences, about 45% seen once. The chain couples TRBV24-1 to TRBJ2-1; 9 bases are a match to TRBD1. Sequencing used sorted CD4+, CD8+, or CD8+CD57+ T cells (not recorded which) from PBMCs. This clonotype was obtained from a human donor with aplastic anemia. The CDR3 spells CATSDHTGGGSYNEQFF. In DNA form, the CDR3 reads TGTGCCACCAGTGATCATACAGGGGGCGGCTCCTACAATGAGCAGTTCTTC.